Below are 13 T cell receptor beta chains sequenced from a single sample in a study of cytomegalovirus exposure and HLA in healthy donors. This PCR relied on a set of 60 Vbeta primers and 13 Jbeta primers. Profiling relied on immunoSEQ multiplex PCR, and the TCRdb table lists in-frame clones only, not all of them. The sample consists of about 180,000 clones, about three quarters of them appearing once. Sample: PBMCs. The source of these receptors is a man aged 18 to 29 in good health and CMV-seronegative.

This clone was picked up one time. The V gene is TRBV5-1, the J gene TRBJ2-1; 8 bases fit TRBD2. CDR1 SGHRS and CDR2 YFSETQ come from the germline V gene. This CDR3 has 15 residues. V lost 1 base to trimming and J lost 5 bases; unmatched junction nucleotides: 5. DNA for the CDR3: TGCGCCAGCAGCTTGTTACTAGCGGATCACAATGAGCAGTTCTTC. Protein sequence: CASSLLLADHNEQFF.

The DNA for the CDR3 is TGCGCCAGCATTCCCGGACTAGCGGGAGTGGATACGCAGTATTTT. Protein sequence: CASIPGLAGVDTQYF. The V call is TRBV10-1, the J call TRBJ2-3; 13 bases are a match to TRBD2. The ends lost 7 bases at V and 6 bases at J; junction bases unmatched: 7. This CDR3 is 15 amino acids long. The germline V gene encodes CDR1 WNHNN and CDR2 SYGVQD (reference sequence).

V is TRBV7-2 and J is TRBJ2-5, with 9 bases matching TRBD2. The germline gives CDR1 SGHTA, CDR2 FQGNSA. CDR3 length equals 13 residues. With V trimmed by 5 bases and J by 5 bases, 3 bases remained unmatched. Written as DNA, the CDR3 is TGTGCCAGCAGCCGCGGGGGGGCGGAGACCCAGTACTTC. Encoded protein: CASSRGGAETQYF.

The chain combines TRBV14 with TRBJ1-2; D is uncertain. Germline loops: CDR1 SGHDN, CDR2 FVKESK. V lost 3 bases to trimming and J lost 4 bases, with 12 bases between them. The CDR3 totals 14 residues. CDR3 residues: CASSQSSLGYGYTF. DNA for the CDR3: TGTGCCAGCAGCCAGTCTTCACTTGGCTATGGCTACACCTTC.

A remark on this clone: One junction end does not reproduce the germline sequence, and a read error may be involved. The genes are TRBV7-7 and TRBJ2-3; D is possibly TRBD2 (5 bases). CDR1 is SSHAT, CDR2 FNYEAQ, per germline (reference sequence). This CDR3 contains 15 residues. CDR3 bases: TGTGCTAGCAGCTCGTCGCACGGGAACACAGATACGCAGTATTTT. It yields the protein CASSSSHGNTDTQYF.

The chain employs TRBV7-2 and TRBJ2-5, with a tentative D call TRBD1 (6 bases). V was pared by 4 bases and J by 3 bases, with 12 bases between. The CDR3 spans 14 residues. Germline-derived CDR1 and CDR2 are SGHTA and FQGNSA. The CDR3 is CASSSYRVEETQYF. The CDR3 coding sequence is TGTGCCAGCAGCTCGTACAGGGTGGAAGAGACCCAGTACTTC.

This chain connects TRBV2 to TRBJ2-7, with 9 bases identical to TRBD1. Germline V gene sequence: CDR1 SNHLY, CDR2 FYNNEI. The length of the CDR3 is 15 residues. V lost 6 bases and J lost 4; bases outside the gene matches: 10. The CDR3: CASRGGTGHPYEQYF. Here the CDR3 DNA reads TGTGCCAGCAGGGGGGGGACAGGGCATCCATACGAGCAGTACTTC. Full variable domain (missing parts from reference TRBV2 and TRBJ2-7): EPEVTQTPSHQVTQMGQEVILRCVPISNHLYFYWYRQILGQKVEFLVSFYNNEISEKSEIFDDQFSVERPDGSNFTLKIRSTKLEDSAMYFCASRGGTGHPYEQYFGPGTRLTVT.

The J gene is TRBJ2-3, the V gene TRBV21-1; TRBD2, as called in the table, went unchecked against the DNA. TRBV21-1 is reported as a pseudogene. The CDR3 sequence is 17 residues long. CDR3 sequence: CAPVGGEKSNSTDTQYF. The DNA of the CDR3 is TGTGCCCCGGTAGGAGGAGAAAAGTCCAATAGCACAGATACGCAGTATTTT.

V is TRBV29-1 and J is TRBJ1-1; 11 bases are a match to TRBD1. The CDR3 is 14 residues long. V lost 8 bases and J lost 5; bases outside the gene matches: 10. Germline CDR1 and CDR2: SQVTM and ANQGSEA. CDR3 residues: CSLARGTGGTEAFF. DNA for the CDR3: TGCAGCCTCGCCAGGGGGACAGGGGGGACTGAAGCTTTCTTT.

The J gene is TRBJ2-1, the V gene TRBV28; TRBD2 matches at 9 bases. Trimming took 3 bases from V and 6 from J; bases not matched to a gene: 6. This CDR3 region has 15 residues. The germline V gene has CDR1 MDHEN and CDR2 SYDVKM. This CDR3 reads CASSFPTSGANEQFF. The CDR3 region has the DNA TGTGCCAGCAGTTTCCCGACTAGCGGAGCCAATGAGCAGTTCTTC.

DNA of the CDR3: TGTGCCATCAGCAGGGGGAACAGACCCACTAACTATGGCTACACCTTC. It yields the protein CAISRGNRPTNYGYTF. The chain combines TRBV10-3 with TRBJ1-2, with TRBD1 identical over 7 bases. This CDR3 is built from 16 residues. CDR1 ENHRY and CDR2 SYGVKD come from the germline V gene. The J segment lost 0 bases and the V segment lost 6 bases, leaving 10 bases of the junction unmatched.

The chain has TRBV30 and TRBJ1-1; D uncertain. V dropped 0 bases and J dropped 5 bases, with 10 bases sitting between them. Germline lookup yields CDR1 GTSNPN and CDR2 SVGIG (reference sequence). This CDR3 has 13 amino acids. CDR3 residues: CAWSVWEGTEAFF. CDR3 sequence (DNA): TGTGCCTGGAGTGTATGGGAGGGAACTGAAGCTTTCTTT.

The V gene is TRBV7-8, the J gene TRBJ2-7; a weak D match, TRBD1 (6 bases). The V and J ends lost 4 bases and 5 bases respectively, with 15 bases between them. This CDR3 is built from 14 residues. Germline V gives CDR1 SGHVS, CDR2 FQNEAQ. The CDR3 region is CASSSGTPNNEQYF. DNA of the CDR3: TGTGCCAGCAGCTCCGGGACACCTAACAACGAGCAGTACTTC.